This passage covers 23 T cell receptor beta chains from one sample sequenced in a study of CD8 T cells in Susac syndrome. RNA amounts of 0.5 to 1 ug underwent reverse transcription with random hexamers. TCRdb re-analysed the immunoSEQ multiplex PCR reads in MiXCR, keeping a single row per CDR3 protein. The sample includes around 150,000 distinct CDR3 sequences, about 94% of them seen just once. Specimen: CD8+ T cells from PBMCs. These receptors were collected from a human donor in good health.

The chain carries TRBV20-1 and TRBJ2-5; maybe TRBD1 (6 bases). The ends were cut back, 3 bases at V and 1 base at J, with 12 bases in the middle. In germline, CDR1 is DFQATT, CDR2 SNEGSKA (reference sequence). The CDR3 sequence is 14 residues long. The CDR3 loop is CSARDSDFQETQYF. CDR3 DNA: TGCAGTGCTAGGGACAGCGACTTCCAAGAGACCCAGTACTTC.

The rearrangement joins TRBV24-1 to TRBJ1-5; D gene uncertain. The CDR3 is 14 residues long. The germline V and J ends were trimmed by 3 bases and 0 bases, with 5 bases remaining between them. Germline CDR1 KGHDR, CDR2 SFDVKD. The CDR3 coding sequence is TGTGCCACCAGTGATCTCCATAGCAATCAGCCCCAGCATTTT. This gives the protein CATSDLHSNQPQHF.

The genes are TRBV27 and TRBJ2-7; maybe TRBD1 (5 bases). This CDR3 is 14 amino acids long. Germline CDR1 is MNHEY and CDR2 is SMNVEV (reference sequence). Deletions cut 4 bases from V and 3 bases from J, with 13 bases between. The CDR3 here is CASSSATTVYEQYF. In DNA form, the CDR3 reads TGTGCCAGCAGTTCCGCGACGACAGTCTACGAGCAGTACTTC.

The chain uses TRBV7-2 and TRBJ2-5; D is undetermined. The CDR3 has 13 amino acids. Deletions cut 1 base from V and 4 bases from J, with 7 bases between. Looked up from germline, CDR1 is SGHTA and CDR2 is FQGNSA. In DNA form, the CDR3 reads TGTGCCAGCAGCTTAGGGGTCACAGAGACCCAGTACTTC. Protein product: CASSLGVTETQYF.

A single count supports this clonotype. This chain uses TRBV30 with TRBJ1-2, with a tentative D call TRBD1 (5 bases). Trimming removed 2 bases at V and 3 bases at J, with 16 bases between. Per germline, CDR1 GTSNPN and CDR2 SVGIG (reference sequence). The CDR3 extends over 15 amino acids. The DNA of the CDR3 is TGTGCCTGGAGTACCCCTACCGGGACGGACTATGGCTACACCTTC. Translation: CAWSTPTGTDYGYTF.

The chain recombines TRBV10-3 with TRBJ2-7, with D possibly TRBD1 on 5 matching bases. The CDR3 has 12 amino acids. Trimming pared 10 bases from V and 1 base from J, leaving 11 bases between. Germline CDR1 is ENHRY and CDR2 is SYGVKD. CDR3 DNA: TGTGCCACGACGACAGAATCCTACGAGCAGTACTTC. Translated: CATTTESYEQYF.

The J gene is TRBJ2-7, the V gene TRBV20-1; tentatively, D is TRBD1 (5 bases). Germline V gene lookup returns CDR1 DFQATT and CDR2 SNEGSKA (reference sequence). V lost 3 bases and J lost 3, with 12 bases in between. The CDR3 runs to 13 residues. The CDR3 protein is CSASPDNRYEQYF. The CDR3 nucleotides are TGCAGTGCTAGCCCGGACAATCGCTACGAGCAGTACTTC.

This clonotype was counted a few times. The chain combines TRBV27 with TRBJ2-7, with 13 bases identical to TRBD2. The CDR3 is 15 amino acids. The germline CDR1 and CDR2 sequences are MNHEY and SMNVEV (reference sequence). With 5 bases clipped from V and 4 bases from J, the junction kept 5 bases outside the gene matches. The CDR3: CASSPRLAGGYEQYF. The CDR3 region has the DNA TGTGCCAGCAGTCCGAGACTAGCGGGAGGTTACGAGCAGTACTTC.

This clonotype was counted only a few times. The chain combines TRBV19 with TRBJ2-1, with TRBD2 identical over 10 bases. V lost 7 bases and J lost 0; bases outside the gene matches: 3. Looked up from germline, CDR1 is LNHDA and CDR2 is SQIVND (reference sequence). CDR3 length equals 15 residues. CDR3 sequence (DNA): TGTGCCAGTAAGACTAGCGGGTCCTCCTACAATGAGCAGTTCTTC. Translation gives CASKTSGSSYNEQFF.

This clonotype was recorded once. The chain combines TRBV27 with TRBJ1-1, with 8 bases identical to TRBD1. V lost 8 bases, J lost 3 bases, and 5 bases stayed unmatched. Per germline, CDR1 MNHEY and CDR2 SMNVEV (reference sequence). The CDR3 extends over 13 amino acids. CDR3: CASGDRGYTEAFF. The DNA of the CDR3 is TGTGCCAGCGGCGACAGGGGTTACACTGAAGCTTTCTTT.

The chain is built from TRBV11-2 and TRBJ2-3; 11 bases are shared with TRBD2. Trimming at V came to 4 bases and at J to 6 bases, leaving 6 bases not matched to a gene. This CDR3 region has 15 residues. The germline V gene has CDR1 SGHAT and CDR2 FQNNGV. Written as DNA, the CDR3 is TGTGCCAGCAGCTCACTAGCGGGAGTTTCGGATACGCAGTATTTT. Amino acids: CASSSLAGVSDTQYF. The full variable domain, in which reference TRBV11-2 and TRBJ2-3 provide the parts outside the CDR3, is EAGVAQSPRYKIIEKRQSVAFWCNPISGHATLYWYQQILGQGPKLLIQFQNNGVVDDSQLPKDRFSAERLKGVDSTLKIQPAKLEDSAVYLCASSSLAGVSDTQYFGPGTRLTVL.

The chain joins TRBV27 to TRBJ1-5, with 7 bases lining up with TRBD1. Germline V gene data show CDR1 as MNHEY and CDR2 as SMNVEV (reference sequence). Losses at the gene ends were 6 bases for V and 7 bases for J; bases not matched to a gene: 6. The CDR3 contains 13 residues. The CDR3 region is CASSTGAGQPQHF. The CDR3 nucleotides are TGTGCCAGCAGCACAGGGGCAGGACAGCCCCAGCATTTT.

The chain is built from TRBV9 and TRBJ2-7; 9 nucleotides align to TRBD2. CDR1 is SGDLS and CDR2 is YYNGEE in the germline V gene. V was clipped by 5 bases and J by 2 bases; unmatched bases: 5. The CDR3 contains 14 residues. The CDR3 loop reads CASSVAGGPYEQYF. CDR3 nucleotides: TGTGCCAGCAGTGTCGCGGGAGGGCCCTACGAGCAGTACTTC.

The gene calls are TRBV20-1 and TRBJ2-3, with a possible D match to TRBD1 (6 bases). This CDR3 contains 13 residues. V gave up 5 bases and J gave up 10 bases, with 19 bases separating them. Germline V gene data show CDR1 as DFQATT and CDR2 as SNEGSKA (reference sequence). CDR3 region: CSALPDRFGSQYF. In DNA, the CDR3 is TGCAGTGCTCTCCCCGACAGGTTTGGCTCGCAGTATTTT.

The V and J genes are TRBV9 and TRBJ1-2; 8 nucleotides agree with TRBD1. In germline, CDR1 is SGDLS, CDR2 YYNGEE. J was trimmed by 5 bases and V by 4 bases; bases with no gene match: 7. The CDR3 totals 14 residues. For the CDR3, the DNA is TGTGCCAGCAGCTTTCCAGGGGGCTATTATGGCTACACCTTC. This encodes CASSFPGGYYGYTF.

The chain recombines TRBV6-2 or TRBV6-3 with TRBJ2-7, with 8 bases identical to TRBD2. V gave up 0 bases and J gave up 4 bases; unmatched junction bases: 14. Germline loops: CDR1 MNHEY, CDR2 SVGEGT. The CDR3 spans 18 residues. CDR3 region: CASSYSIGEGLAAYEQYF. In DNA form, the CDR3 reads TGTGCCAGCAGTTACTCGATTGGTGAAGGACTAGCCGCATACGAGCAGTACTTC.

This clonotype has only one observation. For the CDR3, the DNA is TGTGCCACCAGCAGAGAGGGAAATATGAACACTGAAGCTTTCTTT. Translation: CATSREGNMNTEAFF. V and J are TRBV15 and TRBJ1-1; D not certain. Germline V lookup: CDR1 LNHNV, CDR2 YYDKDF (reference sequence). This CDR3 has 15 residues. V was shortened by 0 bases and J by 0 bases, with 8 bases between the two germline ends.

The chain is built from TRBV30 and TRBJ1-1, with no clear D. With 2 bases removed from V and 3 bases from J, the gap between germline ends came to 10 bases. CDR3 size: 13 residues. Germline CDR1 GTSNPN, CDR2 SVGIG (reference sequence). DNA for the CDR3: TGTGCCTGGAGTCCCACAGCGGACACTGAAGCTTTCTTT. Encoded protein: CAWSPTADTEAFF.

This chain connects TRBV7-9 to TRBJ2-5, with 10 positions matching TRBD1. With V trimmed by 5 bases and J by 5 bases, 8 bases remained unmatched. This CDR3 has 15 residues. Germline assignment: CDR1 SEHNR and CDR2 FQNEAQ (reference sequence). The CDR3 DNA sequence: TGTGCCAGCAGCACGCCGGGACAGGGGACCGAGACCCAGTACTTC. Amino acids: CASSTPGQGTETQYF.

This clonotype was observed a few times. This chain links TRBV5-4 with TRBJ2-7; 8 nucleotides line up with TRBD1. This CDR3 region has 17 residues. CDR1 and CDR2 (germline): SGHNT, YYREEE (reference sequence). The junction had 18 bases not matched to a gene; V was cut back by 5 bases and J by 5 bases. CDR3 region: CASRPGRGQGASHEQYF. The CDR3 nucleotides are TGTGCCAGCAGACCCGGACGCGGGCAGGGGGCTTCCCACGAGCAGTACTTC.

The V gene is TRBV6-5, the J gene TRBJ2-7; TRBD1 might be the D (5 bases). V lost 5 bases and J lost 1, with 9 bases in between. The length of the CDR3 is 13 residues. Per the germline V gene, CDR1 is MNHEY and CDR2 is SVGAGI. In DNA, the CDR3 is TGTGCCAGCAGTGCGACAGCATCCTACGAGCAGTACTTC. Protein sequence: CASSATASYEQYF.

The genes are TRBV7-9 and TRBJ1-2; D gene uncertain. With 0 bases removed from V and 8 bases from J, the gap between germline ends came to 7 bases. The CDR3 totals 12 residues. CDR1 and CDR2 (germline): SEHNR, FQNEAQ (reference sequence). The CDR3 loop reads CASSLAGEGYTF. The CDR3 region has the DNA TGTGCCAGCAGCTTAGCTGGGGAGGGCTACACCTTC.

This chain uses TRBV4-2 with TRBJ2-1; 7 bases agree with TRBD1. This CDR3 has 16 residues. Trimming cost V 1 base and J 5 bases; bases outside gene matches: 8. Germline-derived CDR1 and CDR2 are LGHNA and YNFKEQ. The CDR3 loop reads CASSQATGTVDNEQFF. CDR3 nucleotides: TGTGCCAGCAGCCAAGCTACCGGGACAGTTGACAATGAGCAGTTCTTC.